These 26 T cell receptor beta chains came from one sample sequenced in a study of vaccination and CD4 T cells after COVID-19. No cognate antigen is known for these TCRs. The Oncomine TCR Beta short-read assay was applied to DNA of cultured CD4+ T cells. Via MiXCR, TCRdb re-called the PCR reads, giving one row per CDR3 protein. The sample records some 17,000 distinct CDR3 sequences, less than 60% being singletons. As to treatment: 10-day PBMC culture with coronavirus spike peptide pools or control peptides (ViraFEST assay). The source was CD4+ T cells from blood, cultured in vitro, collected before SARS-CoV-2 vaccination. The source is a human donor who had recovered from COVID-19.

The chain uses TRBV27 and TRBJ1-1; D gene uncertain. Trimming shortened V by 7 bases and J by 1 base, and 13 bases separated the two germline ends. This CDR3 comprises 14 residues. CDR1 and CDR2 from the germline V gene are MNHEY and SMNVEV (reference sequence). In DNA form, the CDR3 reads TGTGCCAGCACCGTCGGACGGAAGAACACTGAAGCTTTCTTT. Its protein product is CASTVGRKNTEAFF.

This clonotype appeared a few times. The chain employs TRBV6-1 and TRBJ1-1; the D gene is possibly TRBD1 (5 bases). Between the trimmed V and J ends, which lost 7 bases and 3 bases, there was a span of 15 bases. Germline V lookup: CDR1 MNHNS, CDR2 SASEGT. This CDR3 contains 14 residues. This CDR3 is CASIDGGGYTEAFF. CDR3 in DNA: TGTGCCAGCATCGACGGCGGGGGATACACTGAAGCTTTCTTT.

This clonotype occurred a few times. V is TRBV6-2 or TRBV6-3 and J is TRBJ2-7; 10 positions match TRBD2. The length of the CDR3 is 14 residues. Trimming at V came to 5 bases and at J to 5 bases, leaving 6 bases not matched to a gene. CDR1 and CDR2 (germline): MNHEY, SVGEGT. The CDR3 nucleotides read TGTGCCAGCAGTCCCCTAGCGGGAGAAAACGAGCAGTACTTC. Encoded protein: CASSPLAGENEQYF.

CDR3 nucleotide sequence: TGTGCCAGCAGAGTATACGGCAGACCCCCCAACGAGCAGTACTTC. Amino acids: CASRVYGRPPNEQYF. The gene calls are TRBV28 and TRBJ2-7, with unresolved D. Per germline, CDR1 MDHEN and CDR2 SYDVKM. CDR3 length equals 15 residues. V gave up 6 bases and J gave up 5 bases, with 20 bases separating them.

V and J are TRBV4-1 and TRBJ2-5; D remains ambiguous. Germline V gene data show CDR1 as MGHRA and CDR2 as YSYEKL. This CDR3 is 13 amino acids long. The V gene lost 0 bases and the J gene lost 7 bases, with 9 bases spanning the gap. The CDR3 region is CASSQDDQWTQYF. Written as DNA, the CDR3 is TGCGCCAGCAGCCAAGATGACCAATGGACCCAGTACTTC.

The chain employs TRBV7-2 and TRBJ2-5; 13 nucleotides match TRBD2. This CDR3 contains 16 residues. Trimming took 4 bases from V and 3 from J; bases not matched to a gene: 5. Germline V gene data show CDR1 as SGHTA and CDR2 as FQGNSA. This CDR3 is CASSSGLAGVKETQYF. DNA of the CDR3: TGTGCCAGCAGCTCCGGACTAGCGGGGGTCAAAGAGACCCAGTACTTC. Supplemented by reference TRBV7-2 and TRBJ2-5, the full variable domain reads GAGVSQSPSNKVTEKGKDVELRCDPISGHTALYWYRQSLGQGLEFLIYFQGNSAPDKSGLPSDRFSAERTGGSVSTLTIQRTQQEDSAVYLCASSSGLAGVKETQYFGPGTRLLVL.

The rearrangement uses TRBV7-2 and TRBJ1-6; D is perhaps TRBD1 (5 bases). From germline, CDR1 is SGHTA and CDR2 FQGNSA. Trimming shortened V by 1 base and J by 8 bases, and 12 bases separated the two germline ends. This CDR3 has 15 residues. CDR3 protein: CASSLGTSDDSPLHF. CDR3 DNA sequence: TGTGCCAGCAGCTTAGGGACATCGGATGATTCACCCCTCCACTTT.

In this sample, this clonotype is medium-sized. The chain has TRBV6-1 and TRBJ1-2; 10 bases are a match to TRBD1. Unmatched junction bases numbered 3, after V lost 3 bases and J lost 8 bases. CDR1 and CDR2 (germline): MNHNS, SASEGT. The CDR3 consists of 13 residues. The CDR3 nucleotides are TGTGCCAGCAGTGACCGGGACAGGGGAGGCTACACCTTC. Amino acids: CASSDRDRGGYTF.

The chain employs TRBV6-2 or TRBV6-3 and TRBJ1-2; maybe TRBD1 (6 bases). The V and J ends lost 3 bases and 7 bases respectively, with 15 bases between them. This CDR3 has 14 amino acids. CDR1 is MNHEY, CDR2 SVGEGT, per germline. The CDR3 nucleotides read TGTGCCAGCAGTTATGAAGTCAGGGGTTCTGGCTACACCTTC. Its protein is CASSYEVRGSGYTF.

As for this clonotype: It is unclear where the CDR3 begins or ends on the DNA, so no DNA is shown, and the CDR3 is as TCRdb lists it. The genes are TRBV30 and TRBJ1-1; TRBD1 was called by the table and not checked on the DNA. The germline V gene encodes CDR1 GTSNPN and CDR2 SVGIG (reference sequence). The CDR3 is 14 residues long, ends included. The CDR3 is CAWGAGANVGGSFF.

This clonotype has just a few counts. The chain is built from TRBV6-4 and TRBJ1-1; D not resolved. CDR1 is MRHNA, CDR2 SNTAGT, per germline. The CDR3 contains 14 residues. Trimming removed 3 bases from V and 1 base from J, with 9 bases in between. In DNA form, the CDR3 reads TGTGCCAGCAGTGAGTCGGACGCGAACACTGAAGCTTTCTTT. Protein sequence: CASSESDANTEAFF.

This clonotype turned up a few times. The chain links TRBV7-6 to TRBJ2-5; tentatively, D is TRBD1 or TRBD2 (5 bases each). Germline CDR1 is SGHVS and CDR2 is FNYEAQ. The CDR3 has 16 residues. Deletions cut 5 bases from V and 1 base from J, with 17 bases between. The CDR3 nucleotides are TGTGCCAGCAGCCCGCGGGTCTCAGGGCCCCAAGAGACCCAGTACTTC. Translation gives CASSPRVSGPQETQYF.

This clonotype was seen just once. This chain joins TRBV20-1 and TRBJ2-1, with 11 bases fitting TRBD2. Losses at the gene ends were 0 bases for V and 7 bases for J; bases not matched to a gene: 11. The germline V gene encodes CDR1 DFQATT and CDR2 SNEGSKA (reference sequence). The CDR3 extends over 17 amino acids. This CDR3 is CSARDRLLAGVRNEQFF. CDR3 coding DNA: TGCAGTGCTAGAGATCGACTACTAGCGGGAGTAAGGAATGAGCAGTTCTTC.

The V gene is TRBV7-2, the J gene TRBJ2-7; D remains unclear. Trimming cost V 6 bases and J 3 bases, with 12 bases left between them. This CDR3 contains 13 residues. Germline V lookup: CDR1 SGHTA, CDR2 FQGNSA. CDR3 nucleotide sequence: TGTGCCAGCAGGACCCAGACCGTCTACGAGCAGTACTTC. Encoded protein: CASRTQTVYEQYF.

The chain has TRBV2 and TRBJ2-5, with D maybe TRBD2 (7 bases). V lost 8 bases and J 4 bases, leaving 14 bases between the germline ends. CDR1 and CDR2 (germline): SNHLY, FYNNEI. This CDR3 is built from 13 residues. DNA of the CDR3: TGTGCCAGCTCGAGGGAGGGGGGAGAGACCCAGTACTTC. Translation: CASSREGGETQYF.

The sample holds a few counts of this clonotype. The chain carries TRBV5-4 and TRBJ1-6; TRBD1 matches at 8 bases. The trim removed 0 bases at V and 6 bases at J, leaving 5 bases unmatched. The CDR3 sequence is 16 residues long. Germline V gives CDR1 SGHNT, CDR2 YYREEE (reference sequence). CDR3 nucleotide sequence: TGTGCCAGCAGCTTGGGACAGGGGACCCCTAATTCACCCCTCCACTTT. Encoded protein: CASSLGQGTPNSPLHF.

This clonotype was seen a few times. V gene TRBV7-2 combines with J gene TRBJ2-5, with D perhaps matching TRBD2 (5 bases). V was trimmed by 5 bases and J by 5 bases, leaving 12 bases between them. The CDR3 length is 13 residues. The germline V gene has CDR1 SGHTA and CDR2 FQGNSA. Here the CDR3 DNA reads TGTGCCAGCAGCCGCGGAGGCCGGGAGACCCAGTACTTC. Protein product: CASSRGGRETQYF.

This chain joins TRBV20-1 and TRBJ2-1, with D perhaps matching TRBD2 (6 bases). CDR3 length equals 16 residues. Trimming took 2 bases from V and 1 from J, leaving 15 bases between them. Germline V lookup: CDR1 DFQATT, CDR2 SNEGSKA (reference sequence). The DNA for the CDR3 is TGCAGTGCTAGAAGATCCCCTGGGGGGTCCTACAATGAGCAGTTCTTC. Protein sequence: CSARRSPGGSYNEQFF.

The chain combines TRBV5-5 with TRBJ2-1, with 11 bases that match TRBD2. The CDR3 is 15 residues long. V shed 0 bases and J 10 bases; nucleotides not matched to a gene: 6. The germline V gene has CDR1 SGHKS and CDR2 YYEKEE (reference sequence). The CDR3 DNA sequence: TGTGCCAGCAGCTTGGATCCCCGACTAGCGGGGGAGCAGTTCTTC. Protein product: CASSLDPRLAGEQFF. The full variable domain, in which reference TRBV5-5 and TRBJ2-1 provide the parts outside the CDR3, is DAGVTQSPTHLIKTRGQQVTLRCSPISGHKSVSWYQQVLGQGPQFIFQYYEKEERGRGNFPDRFSARQFPNYSSELNVNALLLGDSALYLCASSLDPRLAGEQFFGPGTRLTVL.

The genes are TRBV7-2 and TRBJ2-1; 10 bases fit TRBD2. The CDR3 contains 16 residues. V was pared by 1 base and J by 8 bases, with 8 bases of the junction left unmatched. In germline, CDR1 is SGHTA, CDR2 FQGNSA. CDR3 DNA: TGTGCCAGCAGCTTAGTTTCTAGCGGGAGTCCCCATGAGCAGTTCTTC. Its translation is CASSLVSSGSPHEQFF.

The chain couples TRBV28 to TRBJ2-7, with 8 nucleotides matching TRBD2. The CDR3 runs to 14 residues. V shed 8 bases, J shed 2 bases, and the junction held 8 bases outside the gene matches. Germline V gene lookup returns CDR1 MDHEN and CDR2 SYDVKM. CDR3 amino acids: CASSRPAGAYEQYF. DNA of the CDR3: TGTGCCAGCTCTAGACCAGCGGGGGCCTACGAGCAGTACTTC.

This clonotype has just one count. The CDR3, as DNA: TGCAGTGCAACAGGGGCCTACGAGCAGTACTTC. This gives the protein CSATGAYEQYF. The chain joins TRBV20-1 to TRBJ2-7, with TRBD1 identical over 7 bases. The CDR3 totals 11 residues. CDR1 is DFQATT and CDR2 is SNEGSKA in the germline V gene (reference sequence). J lost 2 bases, V lost 6 bases, and 1 base had no gene match.

The chain combines TRBV6-5 with TRBJ1-1, with D unclear. The ends were cut back, 2 bases at V and 1 base at J, with 14 bases in the middle. The CDR3 has 16 residues. From germline, CDR1 is MNHEY and CDR2 SVGAGI. The CDR3 DNA sequence: TGTGCCAGCAGTTACCCTGGTAATATCCGGAACACTGAAGCTTTCTTT. Translation: CASSYPGNIRNTEAFF.

J is TRBJ2-7 and V is TRBV5-6; TRBD1 might be the D (5 bases). Near its end, the DNA agrees better with TRBJ2-5, so the J call may be wrong. Germline lookup yields CDR1 SGHDT and CDR2 YYEEEE. The CDR3 length is 17 residues. CDR3 coding DNA: TGTGCCAGCAGCCCAATTGGGGCGACACCCTTACGAGAGACCCAGTACTTC. Translating it yields CASSPIGATPLRETQYF.

This clonotype was detected only a few times. The chain couples TRBV5-1 to TRBJ2-3; no reliable D call. The CDR3 contains 15 residues. Per the germline V gene, CDR1 is SGHRS and CDR2 is YFSETQ. The V end was cut by 3 bases, the J end by 1 base, with 12 bases between. This CDR3 is CASSSTLQGTDTQYF. In nucleotides, the CDR3 is TGCGCCAGCAGCTCAACATTACAAGGCACAGATACGCAGTATTTT.

The chain uses TRBV6-1 and TRBJ1-1; tentative D call: TRBD1 (5 bases). The germline CDR1 and CDR2 sequences are MNHNS and SASEGT. Trimming shortened V by 7 bases and J by 0 bases, and 15 bases separated the two germline ends. The CDR3 is 15 amino acids. The DNA of the CDR3 is TGTGCCAGCACCCCGCCCCGGGGGATGAACACTGAAGCTTTCTTT. This encodes CASTPPRGMNTEAFF.